The 13 T cell receptor beta chains below all came from one sample that was sequenced in a study of vaccination and CD4 T cells after COVID-19. These receptors have no known antigen. Indicated treatment: roughly ten-day PBMC culture with coronavirus spike peptide pools or control peptides (ViraFEST assay). Cultured CD4+ T cell DNA underwent sequencing with the Oncomine TCR Beta short-read assay. MiXCR, applied by TCRdb to the PCR reads, yields one record per CDR3 protein. Among a few thousand distinct CDR3 sequences, approximately 38% were seen once, and the ten largest hold 31%. Sequenced: CD4+ T cells from blood, cultured in vitro. Receptor source: a human donor who had recovered from COVID-19.

This chain links TRBV6-1 with TRBJ2-5; TRBD1 might be the D (6 bases). V was cut by 8 bases and J by 5 bases, with 18 bases left in between. Germline lookup yields CDR1 MNHNS and CDR2 SASEGT. The CDR3 extends over 14 amino acids. For the CDR3, the DNA is TGTGCCAGCTCAAATCCAGGGGAGAGGGAGACCCAGTACTTC. Its translation is CASSNPGERETQYF.

This clonotype was seen a single time. This rearrangement joins TRBV27 to TRBJ1-2; tentatively, D is TRBD1 (5 bases). The CDR3 has 12 amino acids. Trimming stripped 4 bases from V and 5 bases from J, with 8 bases between. CDR1 and CDR2 (germline): MNHEY, SMNVEV (reference sequence). CDR3 DNA: TGTGCCAGCAGTTCGACAGCTTATGGCTACACCTTC. Protein: CASSSTAYGYTF.

V gene TRBV4-2 combines with J gene TRBJ2-7; 12 bases agree with TRBD2. Germline assignment: CDR1 LGHNA and CDR2 YNFKEQ. V shed 4 bases and J 3 bases; nucleotides not matched to a gene: 4. This CDR3 region has 15 residues. The CDR3 sequence is CASSRSSGGDYEQYF. CDR3 in DNA: TGTGCCAGCAGCCGGTCTAGCGGGGGGGACTACGAGCAGTACTTC.

The chain recombines TRBV7-2 with TRBJ1-2, with TRBD1 identical over 7 bases. The V segment lost 5 bases and the J segment 4 bases; nucleotides outside the gene matches: 10. This CDR3 is built from 15 residues. CDR1 and CDR2 from the germline V gene are SGHTA and FQGNSA. Written as DNA, the CDR3 is TGTGCCAGCAGCCCCTGGACAGGTGTAGTCTATGGCTACACCTTC. This gives the protein CASSPWTGVVYGYTF. Using reference TRBV7-2 and TRBJ1-2 for the parts outside the CDR3, the full variable domain is GAGVSQSPSNKVTEKGKDVELRCDPISGHTALYWYRQSLGQGLEFLIYFQGNSAPDKSGLPSDRFSAERTGGSVSTLTIQRTQQEDSAVYLCASSPWTGVVYGYTFGSGTRLTVV.

This clonotype was detected only a few times. The V and J genes are TRBV11-1 and TRBJ1-6, with 8 bases identical to TRBD1. Unmatched junction bases numbered 5, after V lost 4 bases and J lost 6 bases. The CDR3 runs to 15 residues. In germline, CDR1 is SGHAT, CDR2 FQDESV (reference sequence). The CDR3 bases are TGTGCCAGCAGCTCCATCGGACAGGGTAATTCACCCCTCCACTTT. It yields the protein CASSSIGQGNSPLHF.

This clonotype came up a few times. The chain carries TRBV27 and TRBJ1-2; a weak D match, TRBD1 (6 bases). Per germline, CDR1 MNHEY and CDR2 SMNVEV (reference sequence). V lost 1 base to trimming and J lost 6 bases, with 12 bases between them. This CDR3 has 14 residues. CDR3 bases: TGTGCCAGCAGTTTATGGGGGACAAGCCATGGCTACACCTTC. Translation: CASSLWGTSHGYTF.

The chain uses TRBV5-1 and TRBJ1-1; D is perhaps TRBD1 (6 bases). Deletions cut 3 bases from V and 1 base from J, with 13 bases between. This CDR3 is 15 amino acids long. CDR1 is SGHRS, CDR2 YFSETQ, per germline. The CDR3 DNA reads as TGCGCCAGCAGCTGGTCTGGGGGCGGGAACACTGAAGCTTTCTTT. It yields the protein CASSWSGGGNTEAFF.

This clonotype is termed large. The chain is built from TRBV7-9 and TRBJ1-2, with a weak D call TRBD1 (6 bases). V was pared by 11 bases and J by 2 bases, with 15 bases between. This CDR3 region has 13 residues. Per germline, CDR1 SEHNR and CDR2 FQNEAQ (reference sequence). The DNA for the CDR3 is TGTGCCGGTACAGGGACAACAAACTATGGCTACACCTTC. This codes for CAGTGTTNYGYTF.

This chain joins TRBV21-1 and TRBJ1-3. TRBV21-1 is described as a pseudogene. CDR3 size: 17 residues. For the CDR3, the DNA is TGTGCCAGCAGCGCTGGGGAGGGGCCCGTCTCTGGAAACACCATATATTTT. The encoded protein is CASSAGEGPVSGNTIYF.

The chain is built from TRBV2 and TRBJ1-6; D unclear. V was shortened by 2 bases and J by 6 bases, with 2 bases between the two germline ends. This CDR3 spans 12 amino acids. Looked up from germline, CDR1 is SNHLY and CDR2 is FYNNEI. The CDR3 region has the DNA TGTGCCAGCAGTGAAAGTAATTCACCCCTCCACTTT. Protein product: CASSESNSPLHF.

The chain links TRBV9 to TRBJ2-7, with D possibly being TRBD1 (5 bases). The germline V and J ends were trimmed by 4 bases and 2 bases, with 16 bases remaining between them. CDR1 and CDR2 from the germline V gene are SGDLS and YYNGEE. The CDR3 length is 15 residues. The CDR3 spells CASSPRALSAYEQYF. CDR3 sequence (DNA): TGTGCCAGCAGCCCCAGGGCCCTTTCCGCCTACGAGCAGTACTTC.

The CDR3 DNA reads TGTGCCAGCAGCGGGGCGATCGGCAGGGGGCCCGGGGAGCTGTTTTTT. Translated, it gives CASSGAIGRGPGELFF. J is TRBJ2-2 and V is TRBV5-4; 8 positions agree with TRBD1. V was pared by 4 bases and J by 6 bases, with 11 bases of the junction left unmatched. The CDR3 covers 16 residues. Germline V gene data show CDR1 as SGHNT and CDR2 as YYREEE (reference sequence).

The rearrangement uses TRBV5-1 and TRBJ1-1, with unresolved D. Germline V gene sequence: CDR1 SGHRS, CDR2 YFSETQ. The CDR3 has 14 residues. Between the trimmed V and J ends, which lost 0 bases and 5 bases, there was a span of 11 bases. This CDR3 reads CASSLAGRMTEAFF. CDR3 sequence (DNA): TGCGCCAGCAGCTTGGCCGGGAGGATGACTGAAGCTTTCTTT.